These 10 T cell receptor beta chains came from one sample sequenced in a study of blood T cell repertoires in COVID-19. The assay was immunoSEQ multiplex PCR, and TCRdb's table has in-frame clones only and misses some. Counted here are 100,000 or so clones, about 76% occurring once; the ten biggest clones make up more than 30%. Sequenced sample: peripheral blood. The receptors were gathered from a man older than 75 with acute or convalescent COVID-19.

As concerns this clone: The germline gene is not matched at one end of the junction; a read error may be the cause. In the same sample, other DNA sequences code for this CDR3. The chain joins TRBV27 to TRBJ1-1, with a possible D match to TRBD1 (6 bases). CDR3 length: 16 amino acids. Germline values: CDR1 MNHEY, CDR2 SMNVEV (reference sequence). CDR3 region: CASSLMWGQGSPEAFF. CDR3 nucleotide sequence: TGTGCTAGCAGTTTAATGTGGGGGCAGGGGAGCCCTGAAGCTTTCTTT.

The chain employs TRBV3-1 (or the pseudogene TRBV3-2) and TRBJ2-7; 7 nucleotides match TRBD2. CDR1 is LGHDT, CDR2 YNNKEL, per germline (reference sequence). The CDR3 sequence is 14 residues long. V shed 3 bases, J shed 0 bases, and the junction held 2 bases outside the gene matches. The CDR3 bases are TGTGCCAGCAGCCAGACTAGCAGCTCCTACGAGCAGTACTTC. It codes for CASSQTSSSYEQYF.

The CDR3 coding sequence is TGCGCCAGCAGCCCGACCGGGACTCCTGATGGAGGTGAAAAACTGTTTTTT. Its protein is CASSPTGTPDGGEKLFF. The chain carries TRBV5-1 and TRBJ1-4; D perhaps matches TRBD1 (5 bases). The germline V gene encodes CDR1 SGHRS and CDR2 YFSETQ. V lost 4 bases and J lost 7, with 23 bases in between. CDR3 length: 17 amino acids.

The chain links TRBV27 to TRBJ2-1, with 8 bases aligning to TRBD1. From germline, CDR1 is MNHEY and CDR2 SMNVEV (reference sequence). CDR3 size: 14 residues. V shed 3 bases and J 7 bases; nucleotides not matched to a gene: 5. CDR3 residues: CASSLDRVGNEQFF. In DNA form, the CDR3 reads TGTGCCAGCAGTTTGGACAGGGTAGGAAATGAGCAGTTCTTC.

The chain links TRBV19 to TRBJ2-2; maybe TRBD2 (5 bases). This CDR3 is 15 amino acids long. Deletions cut 7 bases from V and 2 bases from J, with 14 bases between. Germline V gene data show CDR1 as LNHDA and CDR2 as SQIVND (reference sequence). CDR3 sequence: CASKPGVSNTGELFF. The CDR3 region has the DNA TGTGCCAGTAAACCCGGGGTCAGTAACACCGGGGAGCTGTTTTTT.

A few counts support this clone. The chain uses TRBV6-6 and TRBJ1-5; 7 bases are a match to TRBD1. Losses at the gene ends were 0 bases for V and 3 bases for J; bases not matched to a gene: 5. CDR1 and CDR2 (germline): MNHNY, SVGAGI (reference sequence). This CDR3 region has 16 residues. The CDR3: CASSYSGTANNQPQHF. The CDR3 DNA sequence: TGTGCCAGCAGTTACTCGGGGACAGCGAACAATCAGCCCCAGCATTTT.

Here the CDR3 reads CASSIGQGSGELFF. DNA for the CDR3: TGCGCCAGCAGCATCGGACAGGGGAGCGGGGAGCTGTTTTTT. The chain employs TRBV5-1 and TRBJ2-2; 9 bases match TRBD1. In germline, CDR1 is SGHRS, CDR2 YFSETQ. Trimming took 4 bases from V and 7 from J; bases not matched to a gene: 5. This CDR3 has 14 amino acids. The full variable domain, with the rest looked up from reference TRBV5-1 and TRBJ2-2, is KAGVTQTPRYLIKTRGQQVTLSCSPISGHRSVSWYQQTPGQGLQFLFEYFSETQRNKGNFPGRFSGRQFSNSRSEMNVSTLELGDSALYLCASSIGQGSGELFFGEGSRLTVL.

The V gene is TRBV6-5, the J gene TRBJ1-1; 8 nucleotides align to TRBD1. Germline trimming cut 8 bases from V and 10 bases from J; bases unmatched to any gene: 9. CDR1 is MNHEY and CDR2 is SVGAGI in the germline V gene. The CDR3 runs 12 residues. The CDR3 DNA is TGTGCCAGCGGGGGCAGGGGGCCGGTAGCTTTCTTT. Protein sequence: CASGGRGPVAFF.

The chain joins TRBV7-9 to TRBJ2-7; possible D gene TRBD2, 6 bases. Trimming took 8 bases from V and 2 from J, leaving 13 bases between them. Germline loops: CDR1 SEHNR, CDR2 FQNEAQ (reference sequence). The CDR3 consists of 13 residues. The CDR3 nucleotides are TGTGCCAGCGGCCGGGACTCTCCCTACGAGCAGTACTTC. This sequence encodes CASGRDSPYEQYF.

This sequence joins TRBV28 and TRBJ2-1; 7 bases agree with TRBD1. The CDR3 length is 14 residues. CDR1 and CDR2 from the germline V gene are MDHEN and SYDVKM. With 6 bases clipped from V and 3 bases from J, the junction kept 5 bases outside the gene matches. The CDR3 loop is CASRYTGDYNEQFF. In DNA, the CDR3 is TGTGCCAGCAGATATACAGGGGACTACAATGAGCAGTTCTTC.